Each of the 17 T cell receptor beta chains below was sequenced from the same sample in a study of siplizumab effects on memory and regulatory T cells. Assay: immunoSEQ multiplex PCR; the TCRdb copy retains only in-frame clones and omits some. Of more than 85,000 clones listed, more than 85% are singletons. Source material: CD4+ T cells sorted from blood. The receptors here all came from a human donor in good health.

This clone was seen just once. For the CDR3, the DNA is TGTGCCAGCAGCAAAATAAGCGGCACAGATACGCAGTATTTT. It yields the protein CASSKISGTDTQYF. The chain joins TRBV7-2 to TRBJ2-3; D ambiguous. The CDR3 extends over 14 amino acids. Germline loops: CDR1 SGHTA, CDR2 FQGNSA. V shed 5 bases and J shed 1 base, with 10 bases lying between them.

The chain has TRBV5-1 and TRBJ1-5; D is unresolved. Trimming shortened V by 4 bases and J by 6 bases, and 14 bases separated the two germline ends. This CDR3 spans 14 amino acids. Germline V gene sequence: CDR1 SGHRS, CDR2 YFSETQ. This CDR3 is CASSPLAFGQPQHF. CDR3 nucleotides: TGCGCCAGCAGCCCTCTAGCGTTCGGTCAGCCCCAGCATTTT.

This clone appeared a single time. This chain joins TRBV9 and TRBJ2-7, with 8 bases that match TRBD1. CDR3 length: 15 amino acids. The germline V gene has CDR1 SGDLS and CDR2 YYNGEE. V was clipped by 3 bases and J by 7 bases; unmatched bases: 12. Here the CDR3 DNA reads TGTGCCAGCAGCGGAGGGTGGACAGGGCATGGGGAGCAGTACTTC. Amino acid sequence: CASSGGWTGHGEQYF.

The gene calls are TRBV27 and TRBJ2-7; 11 bases agree with TRBD2. This CDR3 has 15 residues. Germline V lookup: CDR1 MNHEY, CDR2 SMNVEV (reference sequence). V shed 3 bases, J shed 3 bases, and the junction held 4 bases outside the gene matches. CDR3 bases: TGTGCCAGCAGTTTGACTAGCGGGATAATCTACGAGCAGTACTTC. Its translation is CASSLTSGIIYEQYF.

DNA for the CDR3: TGTGCCAGCAGGGCTCCTGACATCTACAATGAGCAGTTCTTC. Amino acids: CASRAPDIYNEQFF. The chain combines TRBV6-5 with TRBJ2-1; D is unresolved. Trimming pared 6 bases from V and 3 bases from J, leaving 12 bases between. Per the germline V gene, CDR1 is MNHEY and CDR2 is SVGAGI. This CDR3 is 14 amino acids long.

This chain connects TRBV2 to TRBJ1-2, with no clear D. The V gene's germline CDR1 is SNHLY and CDR2 FYNNEI. V dropped 1 base and J dropped 8 bases, with 11 bases sitting between them. The CDR3 has 13 amino acids. The CDR3 sequence is CASSEGLSIGYTF. The CDR3 region has the DNA TGTGCCAGCAGTGAAGGTCTGAGTATCGGCTACACCTTC.

Only one count was recorded for this clone. The chain is built from TRBV29-1 and TRBJ2-3; 10 bases fit TRBD2. The CDR3 is made up of 16 amino acids. CDR1 and CDR2 from the germline V gene are SQVTM and ANQGSEA. J lost 5 bases, V lost 6 bases, and 14 bases had no gene match. This chain's CDR3 is CSVPSGSGGEIDTQYF. The CDR3 DNA is TGCAGCGTACCTAGCGGGAGTGGGGGTGAGATAGATACGCAGTATTTT.

The chain is built from TRBV11-3 and TRBJ2-3; the D gene is possibly TRBD2 (6 bases). CDR3 size: 13 residues. The V end lost 2 bases, the J end lost 6 bases, and 9 bases lay between the germline ends. Germline CDR1 SGHNT, CDR2 YENEEA. CDR3 in amino acids: CASSLSLADTQYF. In DNA, the CDR3 is TGTGCCAGCAGCTTATCTCTAGCGGATACGCAGTATTTT. Full variable domain (remainder filled in from reference TRBV11-3 and TRBJ2-3): EAGVVQSPRYKIIEKKQPVAFWCNPISGHNTLYWYLQNLGQGPELLIRYENEEAVDDSQLPKDRFSAERLKGVDSTLKIQPAELGDSAVYLCASSLSLADTQYFGPGTRLTVL.

J is TRBJ2-3 and V is TRBV7-9; D uncertain. The V end was cut by 5 bases, the J end by 3 bases, with 6 bases between. CDR3 length: 12 amino acids. Germline CDR1 reads SEHNR; CDR2 reads FQNEAQ (reference sequence). The CDR3: CASSSITDTQYF. The CDR3 DNA reads as TGTGCCAGCAGCAGTATTACAGATACGCAGTATTTT.

The chain joins TRBV7-9 to TRBJ2-2; TRBD2 aligns across 8 bases. There are 18 residues in the CDR3. The germline V gene has CDR1 SEHNR and CDR2 FQNEAQ (reference sequence). The junction had 11 bases not matched to a gene; V was cut back by 5 bases and J by 0 bases. This CDR3 is CASSPGVGGRTNTGELFF. In DNA, the CDR3 is TGTGCCAGCAGCCCTGGGGTAGGCGGGAGGACGAACACCGGGGAGCTGTTTTTT. The full variable domain, rest sourced from reference TRBV7-9 and TRBJ2-2, is DTGVSQNPRHKITKRGQNVTFRCDPISEHNRLYWYRQTLGQGPEFLTYFQNEAQLEKSRLLSDRFSAERPKGSFSTLEIQRTEQGDSAMYLCASSPGVGGRTNTGELFFGEGSRLTVL.

The rearrangement links TRBV5-4 to TRBJ2-3; tentative D call: TRBD2 (6 bases). V gave up 0 bases and J gave up 3 bases, with 8 bases separating them. This CDR3 comprises 14 residues. Germline V gene data show CDR1 as SGHNT and CDR2 as YYREEE (reference sequence). DNA for the CDR3: TGTGCCAGCAGCTTGGGGGCGGGGACAGATACGCAGTATTTT. Translating gives CASSLGAGTDTQYF.

This chain connects TRBV6-5 to TRBJ2-7; D tentatively fits TRBD1 or TRBD2 (5 bases each). Trimming took off 2 bases at V and 0 bases at J, with 11 bases between the two ends. This CDR3 region has 15 residues. Per germline, CDR1 MNHEY and CDR2 SVGAGI. The chain's CDR3 is CASSYNGGISYEQYF. CDR3 DNA: TGTGCCAGCAGTTACAATGGGGGTATCTCCTACGAGCAGTACTTC.

The chain employs TRBV6-6 and TRBJ2-3, with D possibly being TRBD1 or TRBD2 (5 bases each). Germline loops: CDR1 MNHNY, CDR2 SVGAGI (reference sequence). The CDR3 runs 15 residues. Trimming left V 2 bases short and J 4 bases short, with 13 bases between. The DNA for the CDR3 is TGTGCCAGCAGTTACGAGGCAGGGCGGGCAGATACGCAGTATTTT. It specifies CASSYEAGRADTQYF.

This sequence joins TRBV6-5 and TRBJ2-5; D call uncertain. V was clipped by 4 bases and J by 4 bases, with 13 bases between them. CDR3 length equals 14 residues. Germline-derived CDR1 and CDR2 are MNHEY and SVGAGI. This CDR3 reads CASSSHQSRETQYF. In DNA form, the CDR3 reads TGTGCCAGCAGTTCCCATCAGTCTCGAGAGACCCAGTACTTC.

The chain joins TRBV10-3 to TRBJ1-1, with D possibly being TRBD1 (6 bases). CDR1 and CDR2 (germline): ENHRY, SYGVKD. The CDR3 spans 13 residues. The V gene lost 6 bases and the J gene lost 3 bases, with 11 bases spanning the gap. The CDR3 here is CAISLRTDTEAFF. CDR3 coding DNA: TGTGCCATCAGCCTCCGGACAGACACTGAAGCTTTCTTT.

The CDR3: CASSRLKNTEAFF. CDR3 nucleotides: TGTGCCAGCAGCCGATTGAAAAACACTGAAGCTTTCTTT. This chain uses TRBV11-2 with TRBJ1-1; no clear D. This CDR3 is 13 amino acids long. V was clipped by 5 bases and J by 2 bases, with 9 bases between them. The germline CDR1 and CDR2 sequences are SGHAT and FQNNGV.

The rearrangement uses TRBV18 and TRBJ1-4; D remains unclear. CDR1 is KGHSH and CDR2 is LQKENI in the germline V gene. V lost 2 bases, J lost 8 bases, and 12 bases lay in between. The CDR3 extends over 14 amino acids. CDR3 coding DNA: TGTGCCAGCTCACCAGGGCAGTTATTGGAAAAACTGTTTTTT. This gives the protein CASSPGQLLEKLFF.